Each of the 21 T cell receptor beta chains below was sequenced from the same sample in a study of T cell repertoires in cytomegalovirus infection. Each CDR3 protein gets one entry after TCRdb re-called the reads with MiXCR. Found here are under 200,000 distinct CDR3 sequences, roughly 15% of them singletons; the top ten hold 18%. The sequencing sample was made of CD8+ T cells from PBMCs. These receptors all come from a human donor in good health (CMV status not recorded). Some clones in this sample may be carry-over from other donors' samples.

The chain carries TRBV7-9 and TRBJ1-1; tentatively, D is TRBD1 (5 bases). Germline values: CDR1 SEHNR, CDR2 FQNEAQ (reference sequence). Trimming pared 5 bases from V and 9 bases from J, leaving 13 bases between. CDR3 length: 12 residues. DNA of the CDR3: TGTGCCAGCAGCGTTGGGGCTACTAAAGCTTTCTTT. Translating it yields CASSVGATKAFF.

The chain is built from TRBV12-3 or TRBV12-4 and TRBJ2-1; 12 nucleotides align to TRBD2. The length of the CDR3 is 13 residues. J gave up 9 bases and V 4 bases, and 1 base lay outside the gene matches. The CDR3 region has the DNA TGTGCCAGCAGTTCACTAGCGGGAGGTGAGCAGTTCTTC. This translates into CASSSLAGGEQFF.

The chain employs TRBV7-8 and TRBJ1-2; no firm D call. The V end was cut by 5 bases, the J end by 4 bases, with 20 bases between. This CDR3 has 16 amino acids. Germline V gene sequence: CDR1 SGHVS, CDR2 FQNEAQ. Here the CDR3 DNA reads TGTGCCAGCAGCGCGCGTGAGGACGGATATACCTATGGCTACACCTTC. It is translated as CASSAREDGYTYGYTF.

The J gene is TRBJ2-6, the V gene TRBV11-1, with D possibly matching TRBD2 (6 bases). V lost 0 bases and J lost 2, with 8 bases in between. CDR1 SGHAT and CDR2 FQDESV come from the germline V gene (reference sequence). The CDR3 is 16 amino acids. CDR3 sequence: CASSLAWEAGANVLTF. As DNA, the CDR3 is TGTGCCAGCAGCTTAGCGTGGGAGGCTGGGGCCAACGTCCTGACTTTC.

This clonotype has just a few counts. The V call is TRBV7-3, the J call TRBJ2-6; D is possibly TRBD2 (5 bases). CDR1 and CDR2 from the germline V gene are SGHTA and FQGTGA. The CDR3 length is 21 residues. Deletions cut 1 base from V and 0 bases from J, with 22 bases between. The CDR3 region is CASSLRGPDAALPSGANVLTF. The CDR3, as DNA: TGTGCCAGCAGCTTAAGAGGGCCGGACGCGGCGTTACCCTCTGGGGCCAACGTCCTGACTTTC.

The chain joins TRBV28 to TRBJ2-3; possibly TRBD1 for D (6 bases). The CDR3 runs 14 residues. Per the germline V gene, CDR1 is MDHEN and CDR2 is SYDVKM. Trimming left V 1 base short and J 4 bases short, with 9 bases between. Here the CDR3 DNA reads TGTGCCAGCAGTTTATTGCAGGGGCCAGATACGCAGTATTTT. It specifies CASSLLQGPDTQYF.

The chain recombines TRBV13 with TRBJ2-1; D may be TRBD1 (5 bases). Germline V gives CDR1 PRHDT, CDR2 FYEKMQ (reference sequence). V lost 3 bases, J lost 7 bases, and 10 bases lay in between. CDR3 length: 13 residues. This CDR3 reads CASSFYRRNEQFF. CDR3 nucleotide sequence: TGTGCCAGCAGCTTTTACAGGCGTAATGAGCAGTTCTTC.

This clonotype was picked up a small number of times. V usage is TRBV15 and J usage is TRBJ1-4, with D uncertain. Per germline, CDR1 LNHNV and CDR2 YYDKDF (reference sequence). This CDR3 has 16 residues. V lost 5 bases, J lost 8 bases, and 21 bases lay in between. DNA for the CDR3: TGTGCCACCAGCCCCTGGACTGTCTCCGGGAAGGAAAAACTGTTTTTT. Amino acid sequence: CATSPWTVSGKEKLFF.

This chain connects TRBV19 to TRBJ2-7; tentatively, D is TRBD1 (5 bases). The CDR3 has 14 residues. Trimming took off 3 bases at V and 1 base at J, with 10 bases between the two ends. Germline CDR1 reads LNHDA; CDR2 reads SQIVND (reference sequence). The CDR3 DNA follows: TGTGCCAGTAGTATGGGGCAGCTTTCCTACGAGCAGTACTTC. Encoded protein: CASSMGQLSYEQYF.

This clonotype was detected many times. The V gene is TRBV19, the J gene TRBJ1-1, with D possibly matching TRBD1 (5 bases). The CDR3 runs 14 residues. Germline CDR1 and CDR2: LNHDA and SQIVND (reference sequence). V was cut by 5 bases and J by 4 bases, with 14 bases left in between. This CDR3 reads CASSFSSGTTEAFF. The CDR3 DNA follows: TGTGCCAGTAGTTTTTCCTCGGGGACCACTGAAGCTTTCTTT.

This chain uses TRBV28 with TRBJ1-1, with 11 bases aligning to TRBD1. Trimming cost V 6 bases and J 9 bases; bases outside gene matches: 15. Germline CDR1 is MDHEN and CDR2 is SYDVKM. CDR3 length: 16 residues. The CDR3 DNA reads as TGTGCCAGCAGAACAGGGACAGGGGGAGGTTCGGAACAAGCTTTCTTT. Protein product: CASRTGTGGGSEQAFF. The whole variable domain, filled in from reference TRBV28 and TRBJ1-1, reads DVKVTQSSRYLVKRTGEKVFLECVQDMDHENMFWYRQDPGLGLRLIYFSYDVKMKEKGDIPEGYSVSREKKERFSLILESASTNQTSMYLCASRTGTGGGSEQAFFGQGTRLTVV.

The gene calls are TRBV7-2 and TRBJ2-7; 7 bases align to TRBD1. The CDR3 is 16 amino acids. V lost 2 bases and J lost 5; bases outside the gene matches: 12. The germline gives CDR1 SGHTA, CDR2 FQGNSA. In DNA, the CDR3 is TGTGCCAGCAGCTTAAACCCAGGGGGAACCTCTAACGAGCAGTACTTC. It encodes CASSLNPGGTSNEQYF.

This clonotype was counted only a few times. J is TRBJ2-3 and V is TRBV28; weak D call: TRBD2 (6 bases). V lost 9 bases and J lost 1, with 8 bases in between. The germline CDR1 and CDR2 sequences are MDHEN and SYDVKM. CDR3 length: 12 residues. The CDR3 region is CASRRGTDTQYF. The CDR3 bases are TGTGCCAGTAGGAGGGGCACAGATACGCAGTATTTT.

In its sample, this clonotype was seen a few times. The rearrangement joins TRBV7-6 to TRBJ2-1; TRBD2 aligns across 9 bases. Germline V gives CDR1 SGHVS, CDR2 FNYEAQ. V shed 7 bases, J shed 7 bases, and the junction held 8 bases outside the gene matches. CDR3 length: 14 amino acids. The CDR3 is CASIRGSGGNEQFF. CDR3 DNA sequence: TGTGCCAGCATCAGGGGAAGCGGGGGGAATGAGCAGTTCTTC.

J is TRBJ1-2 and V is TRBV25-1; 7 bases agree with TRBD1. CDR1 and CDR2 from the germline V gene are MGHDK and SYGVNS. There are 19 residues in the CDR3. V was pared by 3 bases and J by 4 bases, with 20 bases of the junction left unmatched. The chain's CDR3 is CASSDRGRPRQGKVYGYTF. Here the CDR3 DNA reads TGTGCCAGCAGTGACCGTGGAAGACCACGACAGGGCAAAGTCTATGGCTACACCTTC.

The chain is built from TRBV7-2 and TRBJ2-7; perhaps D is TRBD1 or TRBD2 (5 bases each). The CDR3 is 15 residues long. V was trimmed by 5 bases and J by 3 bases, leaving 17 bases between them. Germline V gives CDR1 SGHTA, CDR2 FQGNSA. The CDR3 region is CASSTTGTAYYEQYF. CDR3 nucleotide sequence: TGTGCCAGCAGCACCACCGGGACGGCTTACTACGAGCAGTACTTC.

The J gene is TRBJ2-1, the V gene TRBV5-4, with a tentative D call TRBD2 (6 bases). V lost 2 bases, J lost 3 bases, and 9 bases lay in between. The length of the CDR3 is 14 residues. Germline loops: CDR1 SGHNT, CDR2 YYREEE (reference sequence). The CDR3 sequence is CASSFQGGYNEQFF. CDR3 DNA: TGTGCCAGCAGCTTTCAGGGAGGCTACAATGAGCAGTTCTTC. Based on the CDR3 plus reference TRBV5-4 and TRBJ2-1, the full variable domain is ETGVTQSPTHLIKTRGQQVTLRCSSQSGHNTVSWYQQALGQGPQFIFQYYREEENGRGNFPPRFSGLQFPNYSSELNVNALELDDSALYLCASSFQGGYNEQFFGPGTRLTVL.

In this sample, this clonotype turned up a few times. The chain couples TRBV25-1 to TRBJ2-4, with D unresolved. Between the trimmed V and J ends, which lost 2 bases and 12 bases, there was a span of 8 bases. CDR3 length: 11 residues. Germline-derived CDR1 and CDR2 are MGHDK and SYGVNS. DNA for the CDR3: TGTGCCAGCAGTGAAGGGTTGGATCAGTACTTC. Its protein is CASSEGLDQYF.

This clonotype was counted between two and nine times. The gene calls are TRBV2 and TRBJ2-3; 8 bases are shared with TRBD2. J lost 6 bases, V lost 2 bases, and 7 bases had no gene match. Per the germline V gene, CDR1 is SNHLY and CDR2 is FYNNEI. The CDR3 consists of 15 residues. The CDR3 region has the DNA TGTGCCAGCAGTGAAATAGCGGGGAGGGCGGATACGCAGTATTTT. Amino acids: CASSEIAGRADTQYF.

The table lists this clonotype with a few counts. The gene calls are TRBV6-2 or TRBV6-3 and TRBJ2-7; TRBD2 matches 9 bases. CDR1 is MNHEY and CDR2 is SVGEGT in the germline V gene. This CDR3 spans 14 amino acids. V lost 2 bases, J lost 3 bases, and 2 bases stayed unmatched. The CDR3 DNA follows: TGTGCCAGCAGTTACGTGCGGGAGGGCTACGAGCAGTACTTC. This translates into CASSYVREGYEQYF.

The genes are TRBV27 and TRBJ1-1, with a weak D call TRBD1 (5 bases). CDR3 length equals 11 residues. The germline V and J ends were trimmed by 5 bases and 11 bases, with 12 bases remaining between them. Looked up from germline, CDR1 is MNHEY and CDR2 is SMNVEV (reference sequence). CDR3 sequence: CASSQGVGAFF. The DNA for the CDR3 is TGTGCCAGCAGTCAGGGAGTTGGGGCTTTCTTT.